The entry that follows covers one T cell receptor (beta chain) sequence. Its antigen is unknown. These data come from a study of molecular identifiers for immune sequencing clone quantification. Study results and limitations: For highly expanded clones, sizes could be underestimated when identical TCR molecules share a barcode.

CDR1 is PRHDT and CDR2 is FYEKMQ in the germline V gene (reference sequence). V shed 2 bases, J shed 2 bases, and the junction held 3 bases outside the gene matches. The CDR3 spans 15 residues. TCRdb called the PCR reads again in MiXCR, with one record for every CDR3 protein. The table has approximately 550,000 distinct CDR3 sequences, about 25% seen once. This receptor was obtained from a human donor in good health. Some libraries in this study had Jurkat cell RNA spiked in. The chain couples TRBV13 to TRBJ2-5; 9 nucleotides agree with TRBD2. The sequenced material came from naive CD8+ T cells from blood, with Jurkat cell RNA spiked in. Subset in this sample: FACS-sorted CD8+CD4-CCR7+CD45RA+ naive T cells. Here the CDR3 DNA reads TGTGCCAGCAGCTTAAGACTAGCGGTACAAGAGACCCAGTACTTC. Residues: CASSLRLAVQETQYF.